A selection of T cell receptor beta chains follows, all from one sample in a study of blood T cells in healthy people across ages. TCRdb re-analysed the 5' RACE reads in MiXCR, keeping a single row per CDR3 protein. The sample contains roughly 700,000 distinct CDR3 sequences, roughly 50% of which appear only once. Sequenced: blood. The receptor source for this set is an older woman in good health. CDR3s include the opening cysteine and the closing phenylalanine or tryptophan. The order of the fields is J gene, D gene, V gene, clone size, CDR3 DNA, CDR3 protein. A D gene is named only where the DNA matches it firmly. Expanded clones are given a class, and other clones once, few, many or no size at all.

J: TRBJ1-2; D: -; V: TRBV20-1; size: few; DNA: TGCAGTGGATGGGGTAATGGCTACACCTTC; CDR3: CSGWGNGYTF
J: TRBJ2-5; D: -; V: TRBV7-2; size: -; DNA: TGTACCAGCAGCCCGAGGCGGAGCCAAGAGACCCAGTACTTC; CDR3: CTSSPRRSQETQYF
J: TRBJ2-3; D: TRBD2; V: TRBV29-1; size: few; DNA: TGCAGCGCCGCGGCAGGCGGGAGAGATACGCAGTATTTT; CDR3: CSAAAGGRDTQYF
J: TRBJ2-7; D: TRBD2; V: TRBV2; size: -; DNA: TGTGCCAGCAGTGGGAGGCTAGCGGTGAGCTCCTACAATGAGCAGTACTTC; CDR3: CASSGRLAVSSYNEQYF
J: TRBJ1-2; D: -; V: TRBV6-2/TRBV6-3; size: -; DNA: TGTGCCAGCAGTTACTCAGGGGCCTATGGCTACACCTTC; CDR3: CASSYSGAYGYTF
J: TRBJ1-1; D: -; V: TRBV20-1; size: -; DNA: TGCAGTGCTCCGATAACAGGGAACACTGAAGCTTTCTTT; CDR3: CSAPITGNTEAFF
J: TRBJ2-4; D: -; V: TRBV28; size: -; DNA: TGTGCCAGCAGCTCCTGGCAACGCCACAGGGTTCAGTACTTC; CDR3: CASSSWQRHRVQYF
J: TRBJ2-7; D: -; V: TRBV20-1; size: -; DNA: TGCAGTGCTAGAGATCGCCAGGGGCGCGGGTGGTACGAGCAGTACTTC; CDR3: CSARDRQGRGWYEQYF
J: TRBJ2-7; D: -; V: TRBV4-3; size: -; DNA: TGCGCCAGCAGCCAAGAGGGGCTGGGACGCGAGCAGTACTTC; CDR3: CASSQEGLGREQYF
J: TRBJ2-5; D: TRBD2; V: TRBV9; size: few; DNA: TGTGCCAGCAGCACTAGCGGGAGGGCAGAGACCCAGTACTTC; CDR3: CASSTSGRAETQYF
J: TRBJ2-5; D: TRBD2; V: TRBV2; size: -; DNA: TGTGCCAGCAGTGTACAGCGGGAGCAGTACTTC; CDR3: CASSVQREQYF
J: TRBJ2-6; D: -; V: TRBV12-3/TRBV12-4; size: few; DNA: TGTGCCAGCACCCTACAGTCCTCTGGGGCCAACGTCCTGACTTTC; CDR3: CASTLQSSGANVLTF
J: TRBJ2-1; D: TRBD1; V: TRBV5-5; size: -; DNA: TGTGCCAGCAGCCGCTTTGAGGCCCCGGGACAGGGGCTCAATGAGCAGTTCTTC; CDR3: CASSRFEAPGQGLNEQFF
J: TRBJ1-2; D: -; V: TRBV25-1; size: few; DNA: TGTGCCAGCACTGAAACGGGGGGCATCTATGGCTACACCTTC; CDR3: CASTETGGIYGYTF
J: TRBJ2-1; D: TRBD2; V: TRBV27; size: few; DNA: TGTGCCAGCAGTTTCTTAGGTAGCGGGAGGGCCAATGAGCAGTTCTTC; CDR3: CASSFLGSGRANEQFF
J: TRBJ2-5; D: TRBD2; V: TRBV4-3; size: -; DNA: TGCGCCAGCAGCCAAGGGGGACTAGCGGGAGTCTTCTCCTCTTGGGAGACCCAGTACTTC; CDR3: CASSQGGLAGVFSSWETQYF
J: TRBJ1-1; D: -; V: TRBV5-1; size: -; DNA: TGCGCCAGCAGCGTGCCCTTAGGGAACACTGAAGCTTTCTTT; CDR3: CASSVPLGNTEAFF
J: TRBJ2-5; D: -; V: TRBV12-3/TRBV12-4; size: -; DNA: TGTGCCAGCAGCTACGGACGCATCCAAGAGACCCAGTACTTC; CDR3: CASSYGRIQETQYF
J: TRBJ2-7; D: -; V: TRBV7-2; size: -; DNA: TGTGCCAGCAGCTTAGAATACTCCTACAATGAGCAGTACTTC; CDR3: CASSLEYSYNEQYF
J: TRBJ2-1; D: -; V: TRBV7-8; size: many; DNA: TGTGCCAGCAGCCCAGGGGTGCCGGACTCCTACAATGAGCAGTTCTTC; CDR3: CASSPGVPDSYNEQFF
J: TRBJ2-7; D: TRBD1; V: TRBV29-1; size: few; DNA: TGCAGCGTTGAACGGGACAGTTCCTACGAGCAGTACTTC; CDR3: CSVERDSSYEQYF
J: TRBJ1-2; D: TRBD1; V: TRBV5-1; size: -; DNA: TGCGCCAGCAGCTGGACAGGGGATAACTATGGCTACACCTTC; CDR3: CASSWTGDNYGYTF
J: TRBJ2-1; D: -; V: TRBV27; size: -; DNA: TGTGCCAGCAGTTTCAGGGGAGGCACCAATGAGCAGTTCTTC; CDR3: CASSFRGGTNEQFF
J: TRBJ2-1; D: TRBD2; V: TRBV25-1; size: -; DNA: TGTGCCAGCAGTGATGGTCGGGCGGGAGGTGAGCAGTTCTTC; CDR3: CASSDGRAGGEQFF
J: TRBJ2-3; D: TRBD2; V: TRBV4-3; size: few; DNA: TGCGCCAGCAGCCAAGAGACTAGCGGGAGGGATTCGAGGGATACGCAGTATTTT; CDR3: CASSQETSGRDSRDTQYF
J: TRBJ2-1; D: -; V: TRBV5-1; size: -; DNA: TGCGCCAGCACAGCGTTGGATGAGCAGTTCTTC; CDR3: CASTALDEQFF
J: TRBJ2-7; D: TRBD2; V: TRBV7-3; size: -; DNA: TGTGCCAGCAGCTTAAACCCTAGCGGGAGGTACGAGCAGTACTTC; CDR3: CASSLNPSGRYEQYF
J: TRBJ2-7; D: TRBD2; V: TRBV20-1; size: once; DNA: TGCAGTGCTAGATCCAGTAGCGGGAGTCTGTACGAGCAGTACTTC; CDR3: CSARSSSGSLYEQYF
J: TRBJ2-5; D: -; V: TRBV10-3; size: few; DNA: TGTGCCATCAGTGCCGGAGTACGGGAGACCCAGTACTTC; CDR3: CAISAGVRETQYF
J: TRBJ2-3; D: TRBD2; V: TRBV3-1; size: once; DNA: TGTGCCAGCAGCCAAACGTCTAGCGGCACAGCTACGCAGTATTTT; CDR3: CASSQTSSGTATQYF
J: TRBJ1-2; D: TRBD1; V: TRBV4-2; size: -; DNA: TGTGCCAGCAGCCAAGACCTTACAGGGGGTGGCTATGGCTACACCTTC; CDR3: CASSQDLTGGGYGYTF
J: TRBJ2-5; D: -; V: TRBV3-1; size: many; DNA: TGTGCCAGCAGCCCTTCAGGGGTGCGCGAGACCCAGTACTTC; CDR3: CASSPSGVRETQYF
J: TRBJ1-2; D: -; V: TRBV7-2; size: -; DNA: TGTGCCAGCAGCTTAGATTGGGGGGGCCGGCACTATGGCTACACCTTC; CDR3: CASSLDWGGRHYGYTF
J: TRBJ2-1; D: -; V: TRBV6-5; size: -; DNA: TGTGCCAGCAGTTACGCCCCCGGGTACGAGCAGTTCTTC; CDR3: CASSYAPGYEQFF